This entry describes one TCR beta chain. Germline values: CDR1 MDHEN, CDR2 SYDVKM. Trimming took off 10 bases at V and 2 bases at J, with 14 bases between the two ends. This CDR3 is built from 13 residues. The record originates from a study of T cells in Graves' hyperthyroidism and ophthalmopathy. Study-level information: Specimen type is peripheral blood, collected at initial diagnosis prior to any treatment.

Researchers barred patients who had uncontrolled infection, other autoimmune disease, pregnancy or lactation. Orbital computed tomography, thyroid ultrasound, serum thyroxine and TRAb, and clinical symptoms together informed the diagnoses. Amplification targeted TCR beta CDR3 regions from RNA transcripts. TCR CDR3 regions were first amplified by RT-PCR with HTBI primers. TCRdb recomputed calls from the multiplex PCR reads with MiXCR, one row per CDR3 protein. The table includes some 460,000 distinct CDR3 sequences, 15% to 19% detected once. The chain combines TRBV28 with TRBJ1-2; no definite D call. The receptor was isolated from a woman aged 18-30 years with Graves' hyperthyroidism. Sequences were obtained from blood. CDR3 bases: TGTGCCATCGGACGGTCCAAAAACTATGGCTACACCTTC. This encodes CAIGRSKNYGYTF.